One and the same sample provided the 15 T cell receptor beta chains below, sequenced in a study of shared clonotypes between healthy human individuals. Produced via immunoSEQ multiplex PCR; TCRdb's table is partial and in-frame only. Of about half a million clones in the sample, around 80% were seen once. The source material was PBMCs. These receptors came from a woman in her thirties or forties in good health. Some clones in this sample may be carry-over from other donors' samples.

The V and J genes are TRBV11-3 and TRBJ2-1, with D possibly matching TRBD2 (6 bases). V was pared by 4 bases and J by 6 bases, with 19 bases between. CDR3 length: 16 residues. The germline gives CDR1 SGHNT, CDR2 YENEEA. The CDR3 sequence is CASSSRTTQTGNEQFF. The CDR3 nucleotides read TGTGCCAGCAGCTCGAGGACTACCCAAACCGGCAATGAGCAGTTCTTC.

This clone was recorded a few times. The V gene is TRBV19, the J gene TRBJ2-5; D not resolved. Germline V gene lookup returns CDR1 LNHDA and CDR2 SQIVND (reference sequence). The CDR3 is 15 amino acids. Trimming took off 5 bases at V and 1 base at J, with 14 bases between the two ends. The CDR3 is CASSASSLPQETQYF. As DNA, the CDR3 is TGTGCCAGTAGTGCCTCGTCGCTCCCCCAAGAGACCCAGTACTTC.

This clone has just one count. The V gene is TRBV11-3, the J gene TRBJ2-1, with 8 bases lining up with TRBD2. There are 15 residues in the CDR3. CDR1 and CDR2 from the germline V gene are SGHNT and YENEEA. The junction had 6 bases not matched to a gene; V was cut back by 4 bases and J by 4 bases. The CDR3 sequence is CASSSGLALYNEQFF. In DNA form, the CDR3 reads TGTGCCAGCAGCTCCGGACTAGCCTTATACAATGAGCAGTTCTTC.

The rearrangement uses TRBV29-1 and TRBJ2-2; D remains ambiguous. The CDR3 extends over 14 amino acids. V was clipped by 1 base and J by 1 base, with 7 bases between them. The germline V gene encodes CDR1 SQVTM and CDR2 ANQGSEA. The CDR3 here is CSVEVYLNTGELFF. The CDR3 nucleotides read TGCAGCGTTGAAGTTTACCTGAACACCGGGGAGCTGTTTTTT.

The chain joins TRBV7-9 to TRBJ2-5; TRBD2 agrees at 13 bases. Germline CDR1 reads SEHNR; CDR2 reads FQNEAQ (reference sequence). The V and J ends lost 5 bases and 4 bases, in that order; junction bases with no gene match: 4. The CDR3 totals 15 residues. The CDR3 DNA reads as TGTGCCAGCAGCCTGGGACTAGCGGGAACAGAGACCCAGTACTTC. Protein: CASSLGLAGTETQYF.

In DNA form, the CDR3 reads TGTGCCAGTAAACTATGGGGCACAGGGGGGGATAGCAATCAGCCCCAGCATTTT. Its protein is CASKLWGTGGDSNQPQHF. V gene TRBV19 combines with J gene TRBJ1-5; 8 bases line up with TRBD1. This CDR3 comprises 18 residues. The germline gives CDR1 LNHDA, CDR2 SQIVND (reference sequence). V shed 7 bases and J 0 bases; nucleotides not matched to a gene: 14.

This chain links TRBV28 with TRBJ2-7; maybe TRBD2 (5 bases). CDR1 is MDHEN and CDR2 is SYDVKM in the germline V gene. With 2 bases removed from V and 3 bases from J, the gap between germline ends came to 8 bases. This CDR3 region has 13 residues. CDR3 bases: TGTGCCAGCAGTTTAGTGGGGAGCTACGAGCAGTACTTC. This gives the protein CASSLVGSYEQYF.

This chain connects TRBV18 to TRBJ2-3, with TRBD2 matching 9 bases. Germline-derived CDR1 and CDR2 are KGHSH and LQKENI. Trimming cost V 3 bases and J 2 bases; bases outside gene matches: 3. The CDR3 is 15 amino acids. The CDR3 loop reads CASSPTSGNTDTQYF. CDR3 nucleotide sequence: TGTGCCAGCTCACCGACTAGCGGCAACACAGATACGCAGTATTTT.

The chain links TRBV28 to TRBJ2-5; 7 bases match TRBD2. The V and J ends lost 5 bases and 5 bases, in that order; junction bases with no gene match: 8. Germline CDR1 and CDR2: MDHEN and SYDVKM. The CDR3 sequence is 14 residues long. In nucleotides, the CDR3 is TGTGCCAGCAGTCCTAGCGGAGGGGCGGAGACCCAGTACTTC. It yields the protein CASSPSGGAETQYF.

The chain uses TRBV11-2 and TRBJ2-7; D not certain. Per the germline V gene, CDR1 is SGHAT and CDR2 is FQNNGV. The CDR3 is made up of 14 amino acids. V gave up 1 base and J gave up 0 bases, with 7 bases separating them. CDR3 coding DNA: TGTGCCAGCAGCTTAGCGAGTTTCTCCTACGAGCAGTACTTC. The encoded protein is CASSLASFSYEQYF.

This chain links TRBV10-3 with TRBJ2-7; TRBD2 matches 10 bases. Per germline, CDR1 ENHRY and CDR2 SYGVKD. The V segment lost 7 bases and the J segment 5 bases; nucleotides outside the gene matches: 11. The CDR3 length is 15 residues. In DNA, the CDR3 is TGTGCCATCAAACCGGGGCTAGCGGGAGTGGACGAGCAGTACTTC. Translation gives CAIKPGLAGVDEQYF.

The J gene is TRBJ2-7, the V gene TRBV28; TRBD1 aligns across 8 bases. V was clipped by 6 bases and J by 6 bases; unmatched bases: 7. The CDR3 spans 13 residues. Germline assignment: CDR1 MDHEN and CDR2 SYDVKM. The CDR3 is CASSTGQVSEQYF. CDR3 coding DNA: TGTGCCAGCAGCACGGGACAGGTCTCCGAGCAGTACTTC.

The V gene is TRBV11-3, the J gene TRBJ2-3; D gene uncertain. The CDR3 is made up of 13 amino acids. V lost 1 base to trimming and J lost 2 bases, with 4 bases between them. CDR1 is SGHNT, CDR2 YENEEA, per germline. CDR3 bases: TGTGCCAGCAGCTTAGGACCCACAGATACGCAGTATTTT. This gives the protein CASSLGPTDTQYF.

The chain carries TRBV19 and TRBJ2-7; 8 bases match TRBD1. V dropped 3 bases and J dropped 13; count of bases not matched to a gene: 5. Germline V CDR1 and CDR2: LNHDA, SQIVND (reference sequence). CDR3 length: 11 residues. CDR3 nucleotide sequence: TGTGCCAGTAGTATCTCGACAGGGGTATACTTC. Its translation: CASSISTGVYF.

The chain combines TRBV18 with TRBJ2-7; D call uncertain. The CDR3 loop spans 14 amino acids. The V gene lost 0 bases and the J gene lost 2 bases, with 8 bases spanning the gap. CDR1 and CDR2 (germline): KGHSH, LQKENI. CDR3 protein: CASSPPGGTYEQYF. DNA of the CDR3: TGTGCCAGCTCACCACCGGGTGGAACCTACGAGCAGTACTTC.